The 26 T cell receptor beta chains in this list originate from one sample, sequenced in a study of T cell changes during pregnancy in multiple sclerosis. The data were produced by immunoSEQ multiplex PCR, yet TCRdb's version contains in-frame clones alone and is incomplete. The sample shows about 67,000 clones, about 90% of them seen only once. Sequencing was performed on peripheral blood, taken in the first trimester of pregnancy. The receptor set was obtained from a female donor in good health, enrolled as a control in a pregnancy study.

The chain combines TRBV28 with TRBJ2-5; 9 nucleotides match TRBD1. Losses at the gene ends were 10 bases for V and 7 bases for J; bases not matched to a gene: 13. The CDR3 is made up of 14 amino acids. The germline CDR1 and CDR2 sequences are MDHEN and SYDVKM. DNA for the CDR3: TGTGCCACCATACGGGACAGGGCTCCAGGGACCCAGTACTTC. The encoded protein is CATIRDRAPGTQYF.

The chain employs TRBV7-2 and TRBJ2-7; 15 bases agree with TRBD2. Germline loops: CDR1 SGHTA, CDR2 FQGNSA. The CDR3 has 16 amino acids. J was trimmed by 0 bases and V by 5 bases; bases with no gene match: 2. CDR3 nucleotide sequence: TGTGCCAGCAGCCGGACTAGCGGGAGGGTCTCCTACGAGCAGTACTTC. The encoded protein is CASSRTSGRVSYEQYF.

CDR3 sequence reads: CASRGLVLGLVNSPLHF. The CDR3 coding sequence is TGTGCCAGCAGGGGGCTGGTGCTGGGACTGGTTAATTCACCCCTCCACTTT. The chain employs TRBV27 and TRBJ1-6; possibly TRBD1 for D (5 bases). Germline-derived CDR1 and CDR2 are MNHEY and SMNVEV (reference sequence). Trimming pared 6 bases from V and 6 bases from J, leaving 21 bases between. This CDR3 comprises 17 residues.

The V call is TRBV28, the J call TRBJ1-3; 9 nucleotides align to TRBD1. The CDR3 has 15 amino acids. Germline V CDR1 and CDR2: MDHEN, SYDVKM. With 6 bases clipped from V and 2 bases from J, the junction kept 5 bases outside the gene matches. CDR3 amino acids: CASSVGQGAGNTIYF. The CDR3, as DNA: TGTGCCAGCAGCGTGGGACAGGGAGCTGGAAACACCATATATTTT.

This sequence joins TRBV6-1 and TRBJ1-4; D is uncertain. CDR3 length equals 13 residues. The germline V gene encodes CDR1 MNHNS and CDR2 SASEGT. V gave up 7 bases and J gave up 5 bases, with 11 bases separating them. This chain's CDR3 is CASKEALNEKLFF. CDR3 nucleotides: TGTGCCAGCAAAGAGGCCTTAAATGAAAAACTGTTTTTT.

The chain links TRBV6-6 to TRBJ1-2; TRBD1 matches at 7 bases. This CDR3 is 14 amino acids long. The V gene's germline CDR1 is MNHNY and CDR2 SVGAGI (reference sequence). Germline trimming cut 2 bases from V and 5 bases from J; bases unmatched to any gene: 5. The CDR3 sequence: CASSYTGTEYGYTF. CDR3 in DNA: TGTGCCAGCAGTTACACCGGGACAGAGTATGGCTACACCTTC.

The CDR3 sequence: CANQGPGNQPQHF. The CDR3 DNA sequence: TGTGCCAACCAGGGTCCCGGCAATCAGCCCCAGCATTTT. V gene TRBV28 combines with J gene TRBJ1-5; D might be TRBD1 (5 bases). With 10 bases removed from V and 2 bases from J, the gap between germline ends came to 12 bases. The germline CDR1 and CDR2 sequences are MDHEN and SYDVKM. This CDR3 region has 13 residues.

V and J are TRBV30 and TRBJ2-7; TRBD2 might be the D (5 bases). The CDR3 runs to 14 residues. The V gene's germline CDR1 is GTSNPN and CDR2 SVGIG (reference sequence). Trimming took off 3 bases at V and 2 bases at J, with 14 bases between the two ends. The CDR3 is CAWSAPGDTYEQYF. The CDR3 DNA reads TGTGCCTGGAGCGCCCCCGGGGATACCTACGAGCAGTACTTC.

The chain joins TRBV19 to TRBJ1-5, with a possible D match to TRBD1 (5 bases). This CDR3 spans 13 amino acids. V was cut by 8 bases and J by 8 bases, with 16 bases left in between. Germline assignment: CDR1 LNHDA and CDR2 SQIVND (reference sequence). DNA for the CDR3: TGTGCCAGTCGAACGTCGGGGGGGAAGCCCCAGCATTTT. Translation: CASRTSGGKPQHF.

The V call is TRBV30, the J call TRBJ2-5; 7 positions agree with TRBD1. V shed 2 bases, J shed 4 bases, and the junction held 7 bases outside the gene matches. The CDR3 contains 14 residues. The germline V gene encodes CDR1 GTSNPN and CDR2 SVGIG (reference sequence). The CDR3 here is CAWSPPWDRETQYF. The CDR3 DNA is TGTGCCTGGAGTCCCCCATGGGACAGAGAGACCCAGTACTTC.

CDR3 sequence reads: CASSSQGLQNTEAFF. In DNA form, the CDR3 reads TGTGCCAGCAGTTCTCAGGGACTCCAGAACACTGAAGCTTTCTTT. The chain is built from TRBV6-6 and TRBJ1-1; possible D gene TRBD1, 5 bases. The germline V and J ends were trimmed by 4 bases and 1 base, with 13 bases remaining between them. The CDR3 totals 15 residues. Germline assignment: CDR1 MNHNY and CDR2 SVGAGI (reference sequence).

The CDR3 is CASSSVQGSTQYF. In DNA, the CDR3 is TGTGCCAGCAGCTCAGTACAGGGAAGTACGCAGTATTTT. The chain is built from TRBV7-2 and TRBJ2-3; D possibly corresponds to TRBD1 (6 bases). Trimming removed 4 bases from V and 8 bases from J, with 13 bases in between. The CDR3 runs to 13 residues. The germline gives CDR1 SGHTA, CDR2 FQGNSA.

This chain links TRBV5-1 with TRBJ2-7, with TRBD1 matching over 8 bases. The V gene end was trimmed by 3 bases and the J gene end by 0 bases; junction bases not matched to a gene: 8. The CDR3 is 16 amino acids. The germline gives CDR1 SGHRS, CDR2 YFSETQ. The CDR3 loop reads CASSSARTGSSYEQYF. CDR3 nucleotides: TGCGCCAGCAGCTCAGCACGGACAGGGAGCTCCTACGAGCAGTACTTC.

The genes are TRBV27 and TRBJ2-5; 7 bases fit TRBD1. J lost 3 bases, V lost 9 bases, and 10 bases had no gene match. Germline CDR1 reads MNHEY; CDR2 reads SMNVEV (reference sequence). This CDR3 contains 14 residues. The CDR3 spells CARHPHGQEETQYF. CDR3 bases: TGTGCCAGACACCCCCATGGACAGGAAGAGACCCAGTACTTC.

The rearrangement joins TRBV27 to TRBJ2-3; the D is unclear. Germline V gene lookup returns CDR1 MNHEY and CDR2 SMNVEV (reference sequence). This CDR3 comprises 13 residues. Between the trimmed V and J ends, which lost 0 bases and 3 bases, there was a span of 4 bases. The chain's CDR3 is CASSLSSTDTQYF. The CDR3 DNA follows: TGTGCCAGCAGTTTATCGAGTACAGATACGCAGTATTTT.

This chain links TRBV6-1 with TRBJ2-7, with 10 bases fitting TRBD2. Germline V lookup: CDR1 MNHNS, CDR2 SASEGT. The CDR3 is 15 amino acids. The junction had 10 bases not matched to a gene; V was cut back by 11 bases and J by 0 bases. The CDR3 region has the DNA TGTGCCGGGGCCACTAGCGGGGACAGCTCCTACGAGCAGTACTTC. This translates into CAGATSGDSSYEQYF.

The chain is built from TRBV10-1 and TRBJ2-4, with D maybe TRBD2 (5 bases). CDR1 is WNHNN, CDR2 SYGVQD, per germline (reference sequence). This CDR3 region has 13 residues. Trimming removed 3 bases at V and 9 bases at J, with 12 bases between. In DNA form, the CDR3 reads TGCGCCAGCAGTGACGGGGAATTGGGCATTCAGTACTTC. Translating it yields CASSDGELGIQYF.

The rearrangement joins TRBV27 to TRBJ1-2, with D tentatively TRBD1 (5 bases). Trimming took off 6 bases at V and 3 bases at J, with 11 bases between the two ends. Germline CDR1 reads MNHEY; CDR2 reads SMNVEV (reference sequence). The CDR3 consists of 13 residues. The CDR3 sequence is CASSLQAYYGYTF. The CDR3 DNA sequence: TGTGCCAGCAGCTTACAGGCCTACTATGGCTACACCTTC.

The CDR3 loop reads CASSRSGSGYNEQFF. CDR3 in DNA: TGTGCCAGCAGTCGAAGCGGGAGCGGATACAATGAGCAGTTCTTC. This chain links TRBV2 with TRBJ2-1, with 8 bases identical to TRBD2. CDR3 length: 15 amino acids. With V trimmed by 5 bases and J by 4 bases, 7 bases remained unmatched. In germline, CDR1 is SNHLY, CDR2 FYNNEI.

This chain uses TRBV5-1 with TRBJ2-7; 12 nucleotides match TRBD1. The CDR3 runs to 16 residues. With V trimmed by 4 bases and J by 4 bases, 9 bases remained unmatched. Germline CDR1 and CDR2: SGHRS and YFSETQ. CDR3 sequence (DNA): TGCGCCAGCAGCCTCGCGGGGACAGGGGGCGAATACGAGCAGTACTTC. It is translated as CASSLAGTGGEYEQYF.

The chain couples TRBV28 to TRBJ2-3; D might be TRBD1 (6 bases). The CDR3 sequence is 15 residues long. V was shortened by 5 bases and J by 1 base, with 13 bases between the two germline ends. CDR1 and CDR2 from the germline V gene are MDHEN and SYDVKM. CDR3 in DNA: TGTGCCAGCAGTCCTACAGGGTTTGGCACAGATACGCAGTATTTT. Its protein product is CASSPTGFGTDTQYF.

This chain uses TRBV19 with TRBJ2-7; TRBD2 is a possible D gene (5 bases). V shed 0 bases and J shed 1 base, with 10 bases lying between them. Looked up from germline, CDR1 is LNHDA and CDR2 is SQIVND (reference sequence). The CDR3 totals 15 residues. CDR3 DNA: TGTGCCAGTAGTATAGAGCCCGGGATATCCTACGAGCAGTACTTC. Translation: CASSIEPGISYEQYF.

This clone has just a few counts. CDR3 DNA sequence: TGTGCCAGCAGGCCAGGACAGTCTGGGAGCAATCAGCCCCAGCATTTT. Translating gives CASRPGQSGSNQPQHF. The chain recombines TRBV28 with TRBJ1-5, with a weak D call TRBD1 (6 bases). There are 16 residues in the CDR3. In germline, CDR1 is MDHEN, CDR2 SYDVKM. Trimming pared 6 bases from V and 1 base from J, leaving 16 bases between.

The V and J genes are TRBV2 and TRBJ2-1; D gene uncertain. In germline, CDR1 is SNHLY, CDR2 FYNNEI. Trimming cost V 10 bases and J 10 bases, with 20 bases left between them. CDR3 length: 13 residues. DNA for the CDR3: TGTGCCACCACTCCTCCTAGTATACGCGAGCAGTTCTTC. It specifies CATTPPSIREQFF.

This clone was observed a handful of times. The CDR3 protein is CACLRGTAYGYTF. As DNA, the CDR3 is TGTGCCTGCCTACGGGGGACAGCCTATGGCTACACCTTC. This chain links TRBV30 with TRBJ1-2; 7 nucleotides match TRBD1. The CDR3 sequence is 13 residues long. With V trimmed by 6 bases and J by 4 bases, 8 bases remained unmatched. CDR1 is GTSNPN, CDR2 SVGIG, per germline (reference sequence).

Only one count was recorded for this clone. This chain links TRBV9 with TRBJ2-1; 13 bases match TRBD2. CDR1 is SGDLS and CDR2 is YYNGEE in the germline V gene. This CDR3 has 16 residues. The V segment lost 1 base and the J segment 7 bases; nucleotides outside the gene matches: 5. As DNA, the CDR3 is TGTGCCAGCAGCGTAACCGGACTAGCGGGAGTAAATGAGCAGTTCTTC. Residues: CASSVTGLAGVNEQFF. The full variable domain, its missing parts supplied by reference TRBV9 and TRBJ2-1, is DSGVTQTPKHLITATGQRVTLRCSPRSGDLSVYWYQQSLDQGLQFLIQYYNGEERAKGNILERFSAQQFPDLHSELNLSSLELGDSALYFCASSVTGLAGVNEQFFGPGTRLTVL.